Listed here are 15 T cell receptor beta chains from one sample, sequenced in a study of cytomegalovirus exposure and HLA in healthy donors. With 60 Vbeta and 13 Jbeta primers, the PCR was carried out. The method was immunoSEQ multiplex PCR; TCRdb's version includes in-frame clones alone and lacks a portion of them. Counted here are about 120,000 clones, roughly 60% occurring once; the ten biggest clones make up roughly 10%. Sequencing input: PBMCs. The receptors come from a man between 35 and 55 years old in good health and CMV-seropositive.

This clone showed up just a few times. The V call is TRBV6-5, the J call TRBJ1-2, with D uncertain. The CDR3 length is 12 residues. Trimming shortened V by 6 bases and J by 4 bases, and 9 bases separated the two germline ends. In germline, CDR1 is MNHEY, CDR2 SVGAGI. DNA of the CDR3: TGTGCCAGCAGCCCCGCGGGCTATGGCTACACCTTC. This codes for CASSPAGYGYTF.

The chain combines TRBV7-3 with TRBJ2-3, with D possibly matching TRBD2 (5 bases). CDR1 and CDR2 from the germline V gene are SGHTA and FQGTGA. This CDR3 spans 13 amino acids. Between the trimmed V and J ends, which lost 5 bases and 5 bases, there was a span of 11 bases. The CDR3 region is CASSPLRGDTQYF. In DNA form, the CDR3 reads TGTGCCAGCAGCCCGCTACGGGGAGATACGCAGTATTTT.

The chain couples TRBV7-2 to TRBJ2-7, with 10 bases fitting TRBD2. CDR1 is SGHTA, CDR2 FQGNSA, per germline. V shed 3 bases, J shed 4 bases, and the junction held 15 bases outside the gene matches. The CDR3 covers 18 residues. The CDR3 coding sequence is TGTGCCAGCAGCTTCTCTAGCGGGGGAAGAGTTTCCTCATACGAGCAGTACTTC. Its translation is CASSFSSGGRVSSYEQYF.

The rearrangement uses TRBV12-5 and TRBJ2-7, with TRBD2 matching 11 bases. V lost 4 bases and J lost 5; bases outside the gene matches: 4. CDR1 and CDR2 from the germline V gene are LGHNT and FRNRAP. The CDR3 has 14 residues. The DNA of the CDR3 is TGTGCTAGTGGTTCTAGCGGGGGGCCCCACGAGCAGTACTTC. Protein sequence: CASGSSGGPHEQYF.

V and J are TRBV29-1 and TRBJ2-1; 13 nucleotides align to TRBD2. Looked up from germline, CDR1 is SQVTM and CDR2 is ANQGSEA. The CDR3 has 14 amino acids. V lost 6 bases to trimming and J lost 3 bases; unmatched junction nucleotides: 2. The CDR3 protein is CSVRLAGGYNEQFF. The CDR3 DNA reads as TGCAGCGTACGACTAGCGGGGGGCTACAATGAGCAGTTCTTC.

The rearrangement links TRBV7-9 to TRBJ1-2; 7 bases fit TRBD1. V shed 5 bases and J 2 bases; nucleotides not matched to a gene: 2. Germline values: CDR1 SEHNR, CDR2 FQNEAQ (reference sequence). The CDR3 has 13 residues. CDR3 bases: TGTGCCAGCAGCCGACAGGGCAACTATGGCTACACCTTC. The encoded protein is CASSRQGNYGYTF.

J is TRBJ2-3 and V is TRBV21-1; TRBD2, the table's D call, was not compared with the DNA. TRBV21-1 is given as a pseudogene. The CDR3 has 14 amino acids. CDR3 sequence reads: CATPWRRNTDTQYF. DNA for the CDR3: TGTGCCACCCCGTGGCGGCGGAACACAGATACGCAGTATTTT.

The rearrangement joins TRBV7-2 to TRBJ2-1; 8 bases fit TRBD2. CDR3 size: 14 residues. With V trimmed by 5 bases and J by 7 bases, 7 bases remained unmatched. The germline CDR1 and CDR2 sequences are SGHTA and FQGNSA. CDR3 sequence reads: CASSHPGGANEQFF. The CDR3 nucleotides are TGTGCCAGCAGCCACCCGGGGGGGGCGAATGAGCAGTTCTTC. Variable domain in full (rest from reference TRBV7-2 and TRBJ2-1): GAGVSQSPSNKVTEKGKDVELRCDPISGHTALYWYRQSLGQGLEFLIYFQGNSAPDKSGLPSDRFSAERTGGSVSTLTIQRTQQEDSAVYLCASSHPGGANEQFFGPGTRLTVL.

J is TRBJ1-2 and V is TRBV5-1, with D perhaps TRBD1 (5 bases). Trimming took 4 bases from V and 1 from J, leaving 17 bases between them. Germline CDR1 is SGHRS and CDR2 is YFSETQ. The length of the CDR3 is 16 residues. CDR3 DNA: TGCGCCAGCAGCCAGCCGGAGGGGACGGATAACTATGGCTACACCTTC. Translated, it gives CASSQPEGTDNYGYTF.

The chain has TRBV10-3 and TRBJ2-2; D not resolved. V lost 5 bases, J lost 7 bases, and 8 bases lay in between. Germline V CDR1 and CDR2: ENHRY, SYGVKD. This CDR3 is 12 amino acids long. The CDR3 DNA follows: TGTGCCATCAGTATTACAAACGGGGAGCTGTTTTTT. Amino acids: CAISITNGELFF.

The chain employs TRBV10-3 and TRBJ2-1, with D tentatively TRBD1 (6 bases). The germline gives CDR1 ENHRY, CDR2 SYGVKD. V was trimmed by 2 bases and J by 12 bases, leaving 17 bases between them. There are 14 residues in the CDR3. The CDR3 protein is CAISETAGSGVQFF. The CDR3 nucleotides read TGTGCCATCAGTGAGACCGCGGGCTCAGGGGTGCAGTTCTTC.

This clone was detected once. The rearrangement joins TRBV11-1 to TRBJ2-1; 9 bases agree with TRBD2. Germline V gene sequence: CDR1 SGHAT, CDR2 FQDESV (reference sequence). After removal of 3 bases from V and 4 bases from J, the junction contained 4 bases not matched to a gene. This CDR3 spans 15 amino acids. CDR3 loop: CASSFTSGSYNEQFF. In DNA form, the CDR3 reads TGTGCCAGCAGCTTCACTAGCGGGTCTTACAATGAGCAGTTCTTC.

This clone was seen a few times. V is TRBV6-5 and J is TRBJ2-5, with a weak D call TRBD1 (6 bases). The DNA matches TRBJ2-7 better at its end, which makes the J call doubtful. This CDR3 contains 13 residues. The germline gives CDR1 MNHEY, CDR2 SVGAGI. CDR3 nucleotides: TGTGCCAGCAGACGGGACAACCCCTACGAGCAGTACTTC. Translating it yields CASRRDNPYEQYF.

The chain is built from TRBV28 and TRBJ2-7; 8 bases fit TRBD2. There are 17 residues in the CDR3. The V gene end was trimmed by 6 bases and the J gene end by 0 bases; junction bases not matched to a gene: 13. CDR1 MDHEN and CDR2 SYDVKM come from the germline V gene. CDR3 coding DNA: TGTGCCAGCAGACGCGCGTCGGCGGGAGGTAGCTCCTACGAGCAGTACTTC. Residues: CASRRASAGGSSYEQYF.

This clone showed up just once. CDR3 sequence (DNA): TGTGCCAGCAGTGCGGGGAGGGGCGGCAATCAGCCCCAGCATTTT. This gives the protein CASSAGRGGNQPQHF. The V gene is TRBV2, the J gene TRBJ1-5; tentative D call: TRBD1 (5 bases). Between the trimmed V and J ends, which lost 4 bases and 2 bases, there was a span of 12 bases. The CDR3 runs to 15 residues. CDR1 and CDR2 (germline): SNHLY, FYNNEI.